These 24 T cell receptor beta chains originate from one sample sequenced in a study of T-cell memory formation after mild COVID-19. TCRdb re-derived calls from the 5' RACE reads in MiXCR, one entry per CDR3 protein. The top ten hold more than 10% of the sample, which has under 650,000 distinct CDR3 sequences, roughly 18% seen once. The sequencing input was PBMCs or a T cell subset sorted from them (not recorded which). These receptors originate from an adult woman who had mild COVID-19 (a few samples of this study predate the infection). Cell type and time point are not known.

The chain is built from TRBV2 and TRBJ1-1; D call uncertain. Looked up from germline, CDR1 is SNHLY and CDR2 is FYNNEI. The length of the CDR3 is 14 residues. V was pared by 6 bases and J by 0 bases, with 11 bases between. The CDR3 here is CASRGKYLNTEAFF. CDR3 nucleotide sequence: TGTGCCAGCAGGGGGAAGTATCTGAACACTGAAGCTTTCTTT.

The chain combines TRBV30 with TRBJ1-2; TRBD1 is a possible D gene (5 bases). Trimming stripped 8 bases from V and 6 bases from J, with 10 bases between. There are 10 residues in the CDR3. Per the germline V gene, CDR1 is GTSNPN and CDR2 is SVGIG (reference sequence). CDR3 DNA sequence: TGTGCCGCAGGGATGCATGGCTACACCTTC. Its translation is CAAGMHGYTF.

This clonotype came up a few times. This CDR3 reads CASSLEGVGSYEQYF. Written as DNA, the CDR3 is TGCGCCAGCAGCTTGGAGGGAGTAGGGTCCTACGAGCAGTACTTC. The V call is TRBV5-1, the J call TRBJ2-7, with D maybe TRBD2 (5 bases). The CDR3 contains 15 residues. Germline CDR1 SGHRS, CDR2 YFSETQ. With 0 bases removed from V and 1 base from J, the gap between germline ends came to 11 bases.

The rearrangement joins TRBV7-3 to TRBJ2-2; the D is unclear. Germline-derived CDR1 and CDR2 are SGHTA and FQGTGA. This CDR3 contains 14 residues. The V end lost 5 bases, the J end lost 4 bases, and 11 bases lay between the germline ends. For the CDR3, the DNA is TGTGCCAGCAGCCCCGAAGGGCTCACCGGGGAGCTGTTTTTT. The encoded protein is CASSPEGLTGELFF.

The chain is built from TRBV5-1 and TRBJ2-5, with TRBD1 matching over 11 bases. Per the germline V gene, CDR1 is SGHRS and CDR2 is YFSETQ. J was trimmed by 4 bases and V by 7 bases; bases with no gene match: 9. The CDR3 extends over 15 amino acids. CDR3 in DNA: TGCGCCAGCGATGAAGGGGGGACAGGGGGAGAGACCCAGTACTTC. Residues: CASDEGGTGGETQYF.

The CDR3 sequence: CATSDGTGITDTQYF. The CDR3 DNA sequence: TGTGCCACCAGTGACGGGACAGGGATCACAGATACGCAGTATTTT. This chain uses TRBV24-1 with TRBJ2-3; TRBD1 matches 9 bases. The CDR3 loop spans 15 amino acids. V trimming: 4 bases; J trimming: 2 bases; junction bases outside the gene matches: 3. Germline values: CDR1 KGHDR, CDR2 SFDVKD.

A few counts support this clonotype. The chain uses TRBV20-1 and TRBJ2-7; D not resolved. The CDR3 extends over 14 amino acids. CDR1 DFQATT and CDR2 SNEGSKA come from the germline V gene (reference sequence). V dropped 0 bases and J dropped 5 bases, with 14 bases sitting between them. The CDR3 DNA reads as TGCAGTGCTAGAGATAGGAGCAACCGGGACGAGCAGTACTTC. Protein: CSARDRSNRDEQYF.

V gene TRBV6-5 combines with J gene TRBJ2-7; no clear D. The CDR3 covers 17 residues. V gave up 0 bases and J gave up 1 base, with 16 bases separating them. Germline CDR1 reads MNHEY; CDR2 reads SVGAGI. The chain's CDR3 is CASSYSRSLWESYEQYF. CDR3 DNA sequence: TGTGCCAGCAGTTACTCAAGATCGTTATGGGAATCCTACGAGCAGTACTTC.

The chain has TRBV7-8 and TRBJ2-1; TRBD2 matches 7 bases. The germline V gene encodes CDR1 SGHVS and CDR2 FQNEAQ. The trim removed 7 bases at V and 1 base at J, leaving 1 base unmatched. This CDR3 has 13 residues. This CDR3 is CASMRGSYNEQFF. In DNA form, the CDR3 reads TGTGCCAGCATGCGGGGGTCCTACAATGAGCAGTTCTTC. Complete variable domain (other parts from reference TRBV7-8 and TRBJ2-1): GAGVSQSPRYKVAKRGQDVALRCDPISGHVSLFWYQQALGQGPEFLTYFQNEAQLDKSGLPSDRFFAERPEGSVSTLKIQRTQQEDSAVYLCASMRGSYNEQFFGPGTRLTVL.

The chain combines TRBV5-1 with TRBJ2-2; TRBD1 aligns across 9 bases. The CDR3 is 15 residues long. CDR1 and CDR2 (germline): SGHRS, YFSETQ. J lost 3 bases, V lost 3 bases, and 3 bases had no gene match. CDR3 bases: TGCGCCAGCAGCTCCCGGACAGGGGACACCGGGGAGCTGTTTTTT. Its translation: CASSSRTGDTGELFF.

This clonotype was observed a few times. The chain joins TRBV7-3 to TRBJ2-3; 9 bases are shared with TRBD1. The germline gives CDR1 SGHTA, CDR2 FQGTGA. V lost 4 bases to trimming and J lost 6 bases; unmatched junction nucleotides: 11. The CDR3 totals 16 residues. The chain's CDR3 is CASSSTTGGAADTQYF. The CDR3 DNA sequence: TGTGCCAGCAGCTCAACTACAGGGGGCGCGGCGGATACGCAGTATTTT.

The chain uses TRBV12-3 or TRBV12-4 and TRBJ2-7; tentatively, D is TRBD1 or TRBD2 (5 bases each). Trimming took off 3 bases at V and 6 bases at J, with 9 bases between the two ends. The CDR3 covers 12 residues. The CDR3: CASSLGVVEQYF. CDR3 coding DNA: TGTGCCAGCAGTTTGGGGGTCGTCGAGCAGTACTTC.

The gene calls are TRBV18 and TRBJ2-2; TRBD2 matches 8 bases. Germline trimming cut 4 bases from V and 7 bases from J; bases unmatched to any gene: 14. This CDR3 spans 17 amino acids. Germline V CDR1 and CDR2: KGHSH, LQKENI. Here the CDR3 reads CASSLEGELAESGELFF. The CDR3 DNA reads TGTGCCAGCTCACTCGAGGGAGAACTAGCGGAGAGCGGGGAGCTGTTTTTT.

The J gene is TRBJ2-7, the V gene TRBV28, with 9 positions matching TRBD2. With V trimmed by 4 bases and J by 2 bases, 9 bases remained unmatched. Looked up from germline, CDR1 is MDHEN and CDR2 is SYDVKM. The CDR3 extends over 16 amino acids. CDR3 protein: CASSSISSGTPYEQYF. The DNA of the CDR3 is TGTGCCAGCAGTTCGATATCTAGCGGGACCCCCTACGAGCAGTACTTC.

This clonotype has only a few counts. This chain connects TRBV7-2 to TRBJ1-1; D remains unclear. The CDR3 covers 20 residues. Germline CDR1 SGHTA, CDR2 FQGNSA. Trimming stripped 1 base from V and 2 bases from J, with 26 bases between. The CDR3 here is CASSLVPTGRLSWRNTEAFF. In nucleotides, the CDR3 is TGTGCCAGCAGCTTAGTCCCCACTGGACGGCTATCCTGGAGAAACACTGAAGCTTTCTTT.

The rearrangement links TRBV18 to TRBJ2-7; 8 nucleotides match TRBD2. Trimming cost V 3 bases and J 5 bases; bases outside gene matches: 3. The CDR3 runs 13 residues. Germline V gene lookup returns CDR1 KGHSH and CDR2 LQKENI. The CDR3 DNA sequence: TGTGCCAGCTCACCGGGACTAGAGCACGAGCAGTACTTC. Translation: CASSPGLEHEQYF.

This chain links TRBV27 with TRBJ2-1; 7 nucleotides line up with TRBD2. Germline assignment: CDR1 MNHEY and CDR2 SMNVEV (reference sequence). The V segment lost 5 bases and the J segment 5 bases; nucleotides outside the gene matches: 6. The CDR3 sequence is 14 residues long. The DNA for the CDR3 is TGTGCCAGCAGTCCAAGGACTAGGGACAATGAGCAGTTCTTC. It specifies CASSPRTRDNEQFF.

This clonotype was found a few times. The genes are TRBV20-1 and TRBJ1-2; TRBD1 matches at 10 bases. Per germline, CDR1 DFQATT and CDR2 SNEGSKA (reference sequence). J lost 4 bases, V lost 5 bases, and 10 bases had no gene match. This CDR3 is 15 amino acids long. The CDR3: CSAGPSGQGGYGYTF. Written as DNA, the CDR3 is TGCAGTGCTGGACCAAGCGGACAGGGGGGCTATGGCTACACCTTC.

The rearrangement uses TRBV11-2 and TRBJ1-1; D remains unclear. V lost 5 bases to trimming and J lost 2 bases, with 15 bases between them. Germline V lookup: CDR1 SGHAT, CDR2 FQNNGV. The CDR3 spans 15 residues. CDR3 loop: CASSARIGGNTEAFF. CDR3 nucleotide sequence: TGTGCCAGCAGCGCTAGGATAGGCGGCAACACTGAAGCTTTCTTT.

Only a few counts were recorded for this clonotype. The V gene is TRBV6-6, the J gene TRBJ2-1, with TRBD1 identical over 9 bases. CDR1 MNHNY and CDR2 SVGAGI come from the germline V gene (reference sequence). CDR3 length equals 14 residues. V was pared by 6 bases and J by 7 bases, with 7 bases of the junction left unmatched. The CDR3 coding sequence is TGTGCCAGCAGCCATTTCGGGACAGGGAATGAGCAGTTCTTC. It yields the protein CASSHFGTGNEQFF.

The chain carries TRBV30 and TRBJ2-7; 7 positions match TRBD1. This CDR3 has 15 residues. The germline V gene has CDR1 GTSNPN and CDR2 SVGIG (reference sequence). Losses at the gene ends were 4 bases for V and 1 base for J; bases not matched to a gene: 10. The CDR3 sequence: CAWKKGTAVSYEQYF. The CDR3 DNA follows: TGTGCCTGGAAAAAAGGGACAGCGGTATCCTACGAGCAGTACTTC.

The chain links TRBV18 to TRBJ2-1, with 11 nucleotides matching TRBD2. The CDR3 extends over 17 amino acids. Trimming took 1 base from V and 2 from J; bases not matched to a gene: 4. Per the germline V gene, CDR1 is KGHSH and CDR2 is LQKENI. CDR3 region: CASSPQRGLAAYNEQFF. In DNA form, the CDR3 reads TGTGCCAGCTCACCACAAAGGGGACTAGCGGCCTACAATGAGCAGTTCTTC.

The CDR3 reads CSARVRDTLAIYF. For the CDR3, the DNA is TGCAGTGCTAGAGTTCGAGACACTTTGGCCATATATTTT. J is TRBJ1-3 and V is TRBV20-1; D call uncertain. Germline V gives CDR1 DFQATT, CDR2 SNEGSKA (reference sequence). Trimming pared 1 base from V and 11 bases from J, leaving 15 bases between. This CDR3 has 13 residues.

The rearrangement uses TRBV3-1 and TRBJ1-3, with unresolved D. Germline loops: CDR1 LGHDT, CDR2 YNNKEL (reference sequence). Trimming cost V 1 base and J 5 bases, with 3 bases left between them. This CDR3 contains 12 residues. The DNA of the CDR3 is TGTGCCAGCAGCCAAGGGAGAAACACCATATATTTT. It translates to CASSQGRNTIYF. Complete variable domain (other parts from reference TRBV3-1 and TRBJ1-3): DTAVSQTPKYLVTQMGNDKSIKCEQNLGHDTMYWYKQDSKKFLKIMFSYNNKELIINETVPNRFSPKSPDKAHLNLHINSLELGDSAVYFCASSQGRNTIYFGEGSWLTVV.